This TCR beta chain was identified in a study of CD8 T cells in Susac syndrome. Reverse transcription used about 0.45 to 1 ug RNA and random hexamers. TCRdb itself ran the immunoSEQ multiplex PCR reads through MiXCR, one entry per CDR3 protein. Of about 50,000 distinct CDR3 sequences in the sample, just over 90% were seen once. Points on this clonotype: The antigen remains unidentified.

Sequencing of TCR beta was undertaken in CD8+ and CD4+ T cells derived from blood. Study findings and constraints: The study's TCR sequencing and HLA analysis drew on a certain number of individuals. That number was acknowledged as relatively small.

Material: CD8+ T cells from PBMCs. The receptor comes from a human donor with multiple sclerosis.

The CDR3 region has the DNA TGTGCCAGCAGCCAAGATAAAGAGGGACTATCTGGGGCCAACGTCCTGACTTTC. Encoded protein: CASSQDKEGLSGANVLTF. The rearrangement uses TRBV3-1 and TRBJ2-6; TRBD2 agrees at 7 bases. Germline CDR1 and CDR2: LGHDT and YNNKEL (reference sequence). V lost 0 bases, J lost 1 base, and 6 bases stayed unmatched. The CDR3 runs to 18 residues.